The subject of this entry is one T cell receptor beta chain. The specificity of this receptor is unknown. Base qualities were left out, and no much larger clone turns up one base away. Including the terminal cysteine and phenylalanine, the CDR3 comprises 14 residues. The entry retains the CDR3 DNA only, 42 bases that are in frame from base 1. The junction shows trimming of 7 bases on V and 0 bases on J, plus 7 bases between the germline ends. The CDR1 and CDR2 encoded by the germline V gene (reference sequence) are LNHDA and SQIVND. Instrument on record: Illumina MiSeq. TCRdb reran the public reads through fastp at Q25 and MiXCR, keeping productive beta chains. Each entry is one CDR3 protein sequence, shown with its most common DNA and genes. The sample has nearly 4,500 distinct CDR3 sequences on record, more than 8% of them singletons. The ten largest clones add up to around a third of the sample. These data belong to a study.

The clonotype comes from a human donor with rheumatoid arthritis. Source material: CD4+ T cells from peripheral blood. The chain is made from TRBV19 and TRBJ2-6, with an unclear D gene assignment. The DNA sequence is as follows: TGTGCCAGTAAGGAGAACTCTGGGGCCAACGTCCTGACTTTC. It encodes CASKENSGANVLTF.